This entry is about one TCR beta chain. The sample belongs to a study of blood T cell repertoires in COVID-19. Study-level information: T cells, B-cell-depleted T cells, or PBMCs provided the cDNA or gDNA that served as material.

The junction had 7 bases not matched to a gene; V was cut back by 7 bases and J by 4 bases. Germline V gene data show CDR1 as SNHLY and CDR2 as FYNNEI. The CDR3 consists of 14 residues. Authors' data handling: Estimated nucleated cell counts came from reference gene primer amplification. Using immunoSEQ multiplex PCR, the repertoire was profiled, and TCRdb retains in-frame clones only, with some absent. V and J calls and clone size are given by that table; D and trimming were obtained from the DNA. The sample carries a few hundred thousand clones, about 81% recorded once. The TCR sequence derives from a man aged 25 to 40 with acute COVID-19. The sequencing sample was made of PBMCs or T cells enriched from blood (not recorded which). The rearrangement joins TRBV2 to TRBJ1-5; 7 nucleotides line up with TRBD1. CDR3: CASMRGQKNQPQHF. The CDR3 DNA sequence: TGTGCCAGCATGAGGGGACAGAAGAATCAGCCCCAGCATTTT.